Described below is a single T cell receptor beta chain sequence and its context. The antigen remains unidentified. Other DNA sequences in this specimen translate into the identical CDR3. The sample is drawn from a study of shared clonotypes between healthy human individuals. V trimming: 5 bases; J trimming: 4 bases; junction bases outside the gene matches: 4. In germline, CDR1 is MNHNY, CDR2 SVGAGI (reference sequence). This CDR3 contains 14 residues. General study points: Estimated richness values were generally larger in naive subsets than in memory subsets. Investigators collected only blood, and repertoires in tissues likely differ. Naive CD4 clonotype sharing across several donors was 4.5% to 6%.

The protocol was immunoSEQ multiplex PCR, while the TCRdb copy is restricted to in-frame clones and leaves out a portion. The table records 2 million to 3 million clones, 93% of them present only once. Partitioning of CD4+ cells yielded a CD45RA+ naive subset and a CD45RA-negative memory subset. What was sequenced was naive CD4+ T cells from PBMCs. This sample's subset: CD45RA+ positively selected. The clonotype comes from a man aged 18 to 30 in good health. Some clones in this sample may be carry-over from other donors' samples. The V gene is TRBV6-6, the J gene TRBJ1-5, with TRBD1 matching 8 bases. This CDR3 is CASSGQGRNQPQHF. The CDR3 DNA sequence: TGTGCCAGCAGTGGACAGGGTCGTAATCAGCCCCAGCATTTT.